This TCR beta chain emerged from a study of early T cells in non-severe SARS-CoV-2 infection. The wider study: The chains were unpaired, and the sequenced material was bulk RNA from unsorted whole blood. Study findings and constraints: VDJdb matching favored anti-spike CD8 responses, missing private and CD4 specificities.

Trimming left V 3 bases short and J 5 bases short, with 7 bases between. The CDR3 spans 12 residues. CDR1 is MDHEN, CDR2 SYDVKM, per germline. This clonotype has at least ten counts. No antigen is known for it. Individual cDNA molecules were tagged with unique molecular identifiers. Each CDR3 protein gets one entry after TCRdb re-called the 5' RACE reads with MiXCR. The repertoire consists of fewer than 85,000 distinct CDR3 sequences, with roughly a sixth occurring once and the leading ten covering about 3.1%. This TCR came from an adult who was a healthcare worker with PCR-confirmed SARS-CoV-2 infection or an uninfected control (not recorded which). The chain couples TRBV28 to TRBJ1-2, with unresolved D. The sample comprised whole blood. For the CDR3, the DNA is TGTGCCAGCAGTTTGCCAGTTTATGGCTACACCTTC. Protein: CASSLPVYGYTF.